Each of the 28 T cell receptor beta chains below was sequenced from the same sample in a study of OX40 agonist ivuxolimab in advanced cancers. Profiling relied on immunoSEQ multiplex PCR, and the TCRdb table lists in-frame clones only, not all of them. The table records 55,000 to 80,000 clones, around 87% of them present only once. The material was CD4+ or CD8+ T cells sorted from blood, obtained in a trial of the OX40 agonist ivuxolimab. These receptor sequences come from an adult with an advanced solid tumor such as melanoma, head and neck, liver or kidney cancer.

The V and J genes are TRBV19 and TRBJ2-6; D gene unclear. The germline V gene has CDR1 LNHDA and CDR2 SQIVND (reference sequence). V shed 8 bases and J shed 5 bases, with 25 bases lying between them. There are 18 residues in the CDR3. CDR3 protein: CASCSNRPPALRANVLTF. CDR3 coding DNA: TGTGCCAGTTGTAGTAACCGGCCGCCCGCTTTACGGGCCAACGTCCTGACTTTC. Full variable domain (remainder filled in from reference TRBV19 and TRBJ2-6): DGGITQSPKYLFRKEGQNVTLSCEQNLNHDAMYWYRQDPGQGLRLIYYSQIVNDFQKGDIAEGYSVSREKKESFPLTVTSAQKNPTAFYLCASCSNRPPALRANVLTFGAGSRLTVL.

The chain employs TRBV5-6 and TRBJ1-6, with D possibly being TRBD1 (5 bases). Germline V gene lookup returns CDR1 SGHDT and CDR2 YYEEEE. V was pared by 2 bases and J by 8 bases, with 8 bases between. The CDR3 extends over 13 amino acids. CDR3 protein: CASSFRVDSPLHF. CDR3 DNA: TGTGCCAGCAGCTTCAGGGTTGATTCACCCCTCCACTTT.

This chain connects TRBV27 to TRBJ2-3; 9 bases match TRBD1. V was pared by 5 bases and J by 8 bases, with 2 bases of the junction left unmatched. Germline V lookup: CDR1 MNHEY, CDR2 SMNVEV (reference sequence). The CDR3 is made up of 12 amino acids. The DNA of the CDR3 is TGTGCCAGCAGTGGGACAGGGCGTACGCAGTATTTT. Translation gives CASSGTGRTQYF.

The CDR3 loop is CARSFILQGEYEQYF. The CDR3 coding sequence is TGTGCCAGAAGCTTCATACTACAGGGGGAGTACGAGCAGTACTTC. The rearrangement joins TRBV5-3 to TRBJ2-5, with 8 bases matching TRBD1. The J call is doubtful: the DNA matches TRBJ2-7 better. TRBV5-3 is filed as an ORF, its function uncertain. The CDR3 is 15 amino acids.

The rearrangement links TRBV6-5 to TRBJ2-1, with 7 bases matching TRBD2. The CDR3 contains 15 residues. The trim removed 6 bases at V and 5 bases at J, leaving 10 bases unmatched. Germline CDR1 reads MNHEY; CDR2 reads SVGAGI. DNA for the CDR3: TGTGCCAGCAGCAAAAATCTAGCGGAAAACAATGAGCAGTTCTTC. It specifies CASSKNLAENNEQFF.

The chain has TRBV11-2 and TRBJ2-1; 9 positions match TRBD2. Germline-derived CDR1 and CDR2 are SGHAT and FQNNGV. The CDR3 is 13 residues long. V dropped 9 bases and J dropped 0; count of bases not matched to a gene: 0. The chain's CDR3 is CASSGSSYNEQFF. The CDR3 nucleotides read TGTGCCAGTAGCGGGAGCTCCTACAATGAGCAGTTCTTC.

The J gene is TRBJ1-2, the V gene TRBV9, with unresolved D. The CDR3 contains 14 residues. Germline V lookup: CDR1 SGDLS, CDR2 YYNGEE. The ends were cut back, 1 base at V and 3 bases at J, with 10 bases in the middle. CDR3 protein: CASSVQALDYGYTF. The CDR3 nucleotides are TGTGCCAGCAGCGTACAGGCCCTTGACTATGGCTACACCTTC.

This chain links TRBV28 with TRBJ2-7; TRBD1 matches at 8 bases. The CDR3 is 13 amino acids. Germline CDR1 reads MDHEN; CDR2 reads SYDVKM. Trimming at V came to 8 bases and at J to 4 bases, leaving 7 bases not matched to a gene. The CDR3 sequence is CASLDRAPYEQYF. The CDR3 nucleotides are TGTGCCAGCCTGGACAGGGCCCCATACGAGCAGTACTTC. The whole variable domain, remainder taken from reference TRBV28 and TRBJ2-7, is DVKVTQSSRYLVKRTGEKVFLECVQDMDHENMFWYRQDPGLGLRLIYFSYDVKMKEKGDIPEGYSVSREKKERFSLILESASTNQTSMYLCASLDRAPYEQYFGPGTRLTVT.

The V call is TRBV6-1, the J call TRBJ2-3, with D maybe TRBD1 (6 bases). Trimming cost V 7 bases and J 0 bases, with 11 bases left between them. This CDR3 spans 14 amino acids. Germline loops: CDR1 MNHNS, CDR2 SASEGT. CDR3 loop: CASTQGLSTDTQYF. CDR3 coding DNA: TGTGCCAGCACCCAGGGGCTAAGCACAGATACGCAGTATTTT.

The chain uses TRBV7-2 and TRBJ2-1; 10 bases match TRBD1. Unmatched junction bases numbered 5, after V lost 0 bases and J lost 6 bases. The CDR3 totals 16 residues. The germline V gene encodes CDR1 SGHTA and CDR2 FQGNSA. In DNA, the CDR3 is TGTGCCAGCAGCTTAGCGGGGACAGGGGATTTCAATGAGCAGTTCTTC. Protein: CASSLAGTGDFNEQFF.

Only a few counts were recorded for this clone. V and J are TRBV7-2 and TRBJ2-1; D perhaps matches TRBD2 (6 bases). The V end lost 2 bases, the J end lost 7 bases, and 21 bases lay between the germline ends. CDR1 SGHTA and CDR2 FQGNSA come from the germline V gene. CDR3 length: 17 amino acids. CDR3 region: CASSLLWRDVSRNEQFF. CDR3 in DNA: TGTGCCAGCAGCTTATTATGGCGGGATGTTAGTAGGAATGAGCAGTTCTTC.

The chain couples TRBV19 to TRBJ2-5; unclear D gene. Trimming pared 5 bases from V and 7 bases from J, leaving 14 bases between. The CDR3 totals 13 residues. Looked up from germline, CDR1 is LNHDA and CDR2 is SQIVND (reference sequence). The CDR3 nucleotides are TGTGCCAGTAGTCCTCAGGTTGTCGGGACCCAGTACTTC. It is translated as CASSPQVVGTQYF.

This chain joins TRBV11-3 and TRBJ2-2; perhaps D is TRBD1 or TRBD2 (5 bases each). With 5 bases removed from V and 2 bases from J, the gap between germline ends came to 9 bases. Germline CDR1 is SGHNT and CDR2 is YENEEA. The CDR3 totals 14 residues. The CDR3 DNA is TGTGCCAGCAGCCCGGGACGCAACACCGGGGAGCTGTTTTTT. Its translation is CASSPGRNTGELFF.

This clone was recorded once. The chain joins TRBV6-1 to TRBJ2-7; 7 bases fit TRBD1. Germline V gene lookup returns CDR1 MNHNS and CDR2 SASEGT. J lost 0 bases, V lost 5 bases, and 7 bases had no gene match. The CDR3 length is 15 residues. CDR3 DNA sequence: TGTGCCAGCAGTACCACCGGACAGGTCTCCTACGAGCAGTACTTC. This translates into CASSTTGQVSYEQYF.

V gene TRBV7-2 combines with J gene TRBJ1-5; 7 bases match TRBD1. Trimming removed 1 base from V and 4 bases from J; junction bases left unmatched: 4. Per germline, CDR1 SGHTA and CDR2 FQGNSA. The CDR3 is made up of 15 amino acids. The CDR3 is CASSLVGTANQPQHF. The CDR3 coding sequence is TGTGCCAGCAGCTTAGTAGGGACAGCAAATCAGCCCCAGCATTTT.

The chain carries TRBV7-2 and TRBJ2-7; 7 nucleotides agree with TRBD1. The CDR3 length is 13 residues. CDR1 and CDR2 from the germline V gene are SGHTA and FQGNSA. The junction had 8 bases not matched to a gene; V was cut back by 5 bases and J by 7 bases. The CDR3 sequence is CASSRDSNREQYF. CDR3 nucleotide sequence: TGTGCCAGCAGCCGGGACAGCAACAGGGAGCAGTACTTC. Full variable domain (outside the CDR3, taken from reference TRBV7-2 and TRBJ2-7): GAGVSQSPSNKVTEKGKDVELRCDPISGHTALYWYRQSLGQGLEFLIYFQGNSAPDKSGLPSDRFSAERTGGSVSTLTIQRTQQEDSAVYLCASSRDSNREQYFGPGTRLTVT.

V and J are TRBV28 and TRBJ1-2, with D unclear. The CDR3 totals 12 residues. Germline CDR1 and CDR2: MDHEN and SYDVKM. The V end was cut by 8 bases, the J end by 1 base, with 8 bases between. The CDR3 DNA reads TGTGCCAGCCGGGAGAGTAACTATGGCTACACCTTC. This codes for CASRESNYGYTF.

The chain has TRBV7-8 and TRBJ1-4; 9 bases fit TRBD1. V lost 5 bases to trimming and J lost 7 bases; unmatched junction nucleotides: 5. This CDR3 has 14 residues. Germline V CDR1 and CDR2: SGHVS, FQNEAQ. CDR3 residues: CASSLDRGGEKLFF. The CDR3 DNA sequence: TGTGCCAGCAGCCTGGACAGGGGAGGTGAAAAACTGTTTTTT.

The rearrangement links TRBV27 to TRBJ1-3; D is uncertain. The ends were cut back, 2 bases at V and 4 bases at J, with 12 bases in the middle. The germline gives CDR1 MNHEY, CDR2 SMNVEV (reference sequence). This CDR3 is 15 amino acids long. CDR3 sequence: CASSLGAGSGNTIYF. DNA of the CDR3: TGTGCCAGCAGTTTAGGCGCGGGGTCCGGAAACACCATATATTTT.

CDR3 region: CASSLGTSGSRGTDTQYF. CDR3 nucleotide sequence: TGTGCCAGCAGCTTAGGGACTAGCGGGAGTAGAGGCACAGATACGCAGTATTTT. The chain recombines TRBV11-2 with TRBJ2-3; TRBD2 matches 13 bases. Trimming took 1 base from V and 1 from J; bases not matched to a gene: 5. The CDR3 covers 18 residues. From germline, CDR1 is SGHAT and CDR2 FQNNGV.

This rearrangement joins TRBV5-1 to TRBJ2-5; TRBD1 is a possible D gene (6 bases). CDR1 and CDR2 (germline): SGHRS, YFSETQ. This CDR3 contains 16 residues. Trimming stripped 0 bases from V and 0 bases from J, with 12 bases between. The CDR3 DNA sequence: TGCGCCAGCAGCTTGGGGGGGCGGACCAACCAAGAGACCCAGTACTTC. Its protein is CASSLGGRTNQETQYF.

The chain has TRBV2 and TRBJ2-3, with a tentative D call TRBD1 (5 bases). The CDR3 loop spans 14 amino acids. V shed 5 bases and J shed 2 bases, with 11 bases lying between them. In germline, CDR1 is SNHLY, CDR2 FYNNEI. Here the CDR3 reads CASSTGPHTDTQYF. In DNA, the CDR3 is TGTGCCAGCAGTACAGGTCCCCACACAGATACGCAGTATTTT.

DNA of the CDR3: TGTGCCAGCAGCTACCTCAATCAGCCCCAGCATTTT. This gives the protein CASSYLNQPQHF. The chain uses TRBV7-2 and TRBJ1-5; no definite D call. Trimming cost V 4 bases and J 3 bases, with 4 bases left between them. The CDR3 extends over 12 amino acids. Germline CDR1 SGHTA, CDR2 FQGNSA.

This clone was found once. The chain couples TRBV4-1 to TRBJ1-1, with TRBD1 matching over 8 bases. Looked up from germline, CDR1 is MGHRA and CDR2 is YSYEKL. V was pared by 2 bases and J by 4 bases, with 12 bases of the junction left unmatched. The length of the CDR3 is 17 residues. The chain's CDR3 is CASSQRGQEGSGTEAFF. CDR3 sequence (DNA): TGCGCCAGCAGCCAAAGGGGACAGGAGGGTAGCGGCACTGAAGCTTTCTTT.

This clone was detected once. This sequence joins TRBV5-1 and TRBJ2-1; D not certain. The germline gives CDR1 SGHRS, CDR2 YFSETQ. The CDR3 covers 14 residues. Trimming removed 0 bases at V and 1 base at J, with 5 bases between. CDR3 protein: CASSLEGSYNEQFF. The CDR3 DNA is TGCGCCAGCAGCTTGGAAGGGTCCTACAATGAGCAGTTCTTC.

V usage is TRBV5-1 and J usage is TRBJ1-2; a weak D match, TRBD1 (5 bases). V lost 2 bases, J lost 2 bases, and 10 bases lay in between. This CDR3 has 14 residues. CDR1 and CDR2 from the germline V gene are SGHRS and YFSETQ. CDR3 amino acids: CASSFSPGNYGYTF. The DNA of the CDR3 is TGCGCCAGCAGCTTCTCCCCAGGGAACTATGGCTACACCTTC.

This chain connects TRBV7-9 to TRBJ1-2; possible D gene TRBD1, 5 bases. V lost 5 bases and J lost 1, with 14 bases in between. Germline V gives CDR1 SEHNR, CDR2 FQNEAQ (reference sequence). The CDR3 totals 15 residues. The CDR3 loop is CASSRLDSLNYGYTF. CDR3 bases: TGTGCCAGCAGCCGCCTCGACAGTCTTAACTATGGCTACACCTTC. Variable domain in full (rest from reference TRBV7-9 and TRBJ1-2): DTGVSQNPRHKITKRGQNVTFRCDPISEHNRLYWYRQTLGQGPEFLTYFQNEAQLEKSRLLSDRFSAERPKGSFSTLEIQRTEQGDSAMYLCASSRLDSLNYGYTFGSGTRLTVV.

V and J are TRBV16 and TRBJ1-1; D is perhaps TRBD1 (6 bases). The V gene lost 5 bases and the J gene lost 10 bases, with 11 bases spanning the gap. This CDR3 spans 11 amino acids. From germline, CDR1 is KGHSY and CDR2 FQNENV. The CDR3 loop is CASSYRVGAFF. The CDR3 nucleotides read TGTGCCAGCAGCTACAGGGTCGGAGCTTTCTTT.